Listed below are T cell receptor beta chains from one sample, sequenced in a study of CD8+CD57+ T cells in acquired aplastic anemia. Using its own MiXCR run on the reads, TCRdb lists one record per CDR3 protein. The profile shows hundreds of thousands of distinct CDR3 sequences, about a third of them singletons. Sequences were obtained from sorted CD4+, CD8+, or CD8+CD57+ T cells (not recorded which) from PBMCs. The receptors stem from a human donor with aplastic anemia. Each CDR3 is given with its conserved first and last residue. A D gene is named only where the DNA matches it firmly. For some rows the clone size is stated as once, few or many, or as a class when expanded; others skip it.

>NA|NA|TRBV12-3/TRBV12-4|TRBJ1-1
CASTVRDTEAFF
TGTGCCAGCACCGTCAGGGACACTGAAGCTTTCTTT
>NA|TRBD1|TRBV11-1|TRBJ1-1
CASSPADRALQNTEAFF
TGTGCCAGCAGCCCAGCGGACAGGGCCCTACAGAACACTGAAGCTTTCTTT
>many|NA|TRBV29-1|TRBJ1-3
CSVSPGVTGNTIYF
TGCAGCGTTTCGCCAGGAGTAACTGGAAACACCATATATTTT
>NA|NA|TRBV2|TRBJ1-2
CASSTRREVFYGYTF
TGTGCCAGCAGCACCCGCAGGGAAGTATTCTATGGCTACACCTTC
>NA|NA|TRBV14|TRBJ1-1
CASSHRGLMNTEAFF
TGTGCCAGCAGCCACAGGGGACTAATGAACACTGAAGCTTTCTTT
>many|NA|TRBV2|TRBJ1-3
CASRGDLSGNTIYF
TGTGCCAGCAGAGGGGACCTCTCTGGAAACACCATATATTTT
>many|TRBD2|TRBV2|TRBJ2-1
CASTGTSGRETYGQFF
TGTGCCAGCACCGGGACTAGCGGGAGGGAAACGTATGGGCAGTTCTTC
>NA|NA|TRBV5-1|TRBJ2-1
CASSLGGNLNEQFF
TGCGCCAGCAGCTTGGGGGGCAATCTCAATGAGCAGTTCTTC
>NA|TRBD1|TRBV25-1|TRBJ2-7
CASGRTGFNEQYF
TGTGCCAGCGGCCGGACAGGGTTTAACGAGCAGTACTTC
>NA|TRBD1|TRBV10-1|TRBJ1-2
CARTGTGNYGYTF
TGCGCCAGGACCGGGACAGGGAACTATGGCTACACCTTC
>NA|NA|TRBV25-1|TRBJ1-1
CAGRSGKRMNTEAFF
TGTGCCGGACGCTCAGGGAAGAGAATGAACACTGAAGCTTTCTTT
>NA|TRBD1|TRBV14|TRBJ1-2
CASSQGTGGDYGYTF
TGTGCCAGCAGCCAGGGGACAGGGGGCGACTATGGCTACACCTTC
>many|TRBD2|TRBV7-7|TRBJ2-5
CASSLGRDETQYF
TGTGCTAGCAGCTTAGGGAGGGACGAGACCCAGTACTTC
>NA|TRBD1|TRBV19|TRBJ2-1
CASSPTGPSGEQFF
TGTGCCAGTAGTCCGACAGGGCCCTCAGGGGAGCAGTTCTTC
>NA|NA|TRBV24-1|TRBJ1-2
CATSDLRGADGYTF
TGTGCCACCAGTGATTTACGGGGGGCAGATGGCTACACCTTC
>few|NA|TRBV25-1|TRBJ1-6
CASSSDRYNSPLHF
TGTGCCAGCAGTTCAGATCGCTATAATTCACCCCTCCACTTT